This T cell receptor beta chain was identified in a study of cytomegalovirus exposure and HLA in healthy donors. This clone was seen a few times. Use of 60 Vbeta and 13 Jbeta primers characterized the PCR. The data were produced by immunoSEQ multiplex PCR, yet TCRdb's version contains in-frame clones alone and is incomplete. The sample lists approximately 130,000 clones; roughly 80% were seen once. The source is a young man in good health and CMV-seronegative. Sequencing was carried out using PBMCs.

CDR3 in amino acids: CASSDYGGVTNQPQHF. The DNA of the CDR3 is TGTGCCAGCAGTGACTACGGCGGGGTAACAAATCAGCCCCAGCATTTT. This chain connects TRBV6-1 to TRBJ1-5; no firm D call. The germline gives CDR1 MNHNS, CDR2 SASEGT. The CDR3 has 16 residues. The V end lost 3 bases, the J end lost 4 bases, and 16 bases lay between the germline ends.